In this sample, the clone carrying this TCR beta chain turned up many times. Its cognate antigen is unknown. These data are taken from a study of Graves' ophthalmopathy and Graves' hyperthyroidism. Study-level points and caveats: In blood, most expanded thyroid clonotypes above 0.001 frequency were also detected. The model achieved about 67% sensitivity and 72.22% specificity for ophthalmopathy progression.

Germline V gives CDR1 SGHDT, CDR2 YYEEEE. Unmatched junction bases numbered 10, after V lost 4 bases and J lost 3 bases. CDR3 length: 16 amino acids. Donors with ophthalmopathy: moderate-to-severe activity, CAS ≥3, NOSPECS ≥4, duration under 3 months. The diagnostic workup employed clinical symptoms, serum thyroxine, TRAb, thyroid ultrasound and orbital computed tomography. Amplified material comprised TCR beta CDR3 regions derived from RNA transcripts. The first-round RT-PCR employed HTBI primers together with the Qiagen OneStep RT-PCR kit. A multiplex PCR was then performed as the second round. One entry per CDR3 protein, called by TCRdb with MiXCR from the multiplex PCR reads. The sample has more than 550,000 distinct CDR3 sequences, about two fifths seen once; the top ten hold 3% to 3.5%.

Sequencing used peripheral blood. V and J are TRBV5-6 and TRBJ1-2, with 9 nucleotides matching TRBD1. The receptor was isolated from an adult man with Graves' ophthalmopathy. The CDR3, as DNA: TGTGCCAGCAGCAACGAGAGGGACAGGGTAGACTATGGCTACACCTTC. Translated, it gives CASSNERDRVDYGYTF.